This T cell receptor (beta chain) is from a study of T cells in Graves' hyperthyroidism and ophthalmopathy. Findings and caveats of the study: Ophthalmopathy cases were set apart from stable hyperthyroidism by a 13 V-J model. Blood held most thyroid clonotypes expanded above 0.001 frequency.

CDR3 length: 15 amino acids. Per the germline V gene, CDR1 is LNHDA and CDR2 is SQIVND (reference sequence). Points on this clonotype: Antigen: not known. Mismatch with germline at one junction end may stem from a read error.

From RNA transcripts, TCR beta CDR3 regions were amplified. A set of HTBI primers served as the primers for a first-round RT-PCR of the TCR CDR3. TCRdb itself ran the multiplex PCR reads through MiXCR, one entry per CDR3 protein. The profile covers 300,000 to 450,000 distinct CDR3 sequences, with roughly 15% appearing a single time and about 20% taken by the ten largest. For the diagnoses, clinical symptoms, serum thyroxine and TRAb, thyroid ultrasound and orbital computed tomography were used. Each 10 ml fresh peripheral blood draw supplied the PBMCs. Sequenced: blood. The genes are TRBV19 and TRBJ2-2; tentatively, D is TRBD2 (6 bases). The origin of this receptor is a woman aged 25 to 39 with Graves' ophthalmopathy. The CDR3 DNA reads TGTGCCAGTAGAATAGGTGGAGGGGCCATCGGGGAGCTGTTTTTT. This encodes CASRIGGGAIGELFF.